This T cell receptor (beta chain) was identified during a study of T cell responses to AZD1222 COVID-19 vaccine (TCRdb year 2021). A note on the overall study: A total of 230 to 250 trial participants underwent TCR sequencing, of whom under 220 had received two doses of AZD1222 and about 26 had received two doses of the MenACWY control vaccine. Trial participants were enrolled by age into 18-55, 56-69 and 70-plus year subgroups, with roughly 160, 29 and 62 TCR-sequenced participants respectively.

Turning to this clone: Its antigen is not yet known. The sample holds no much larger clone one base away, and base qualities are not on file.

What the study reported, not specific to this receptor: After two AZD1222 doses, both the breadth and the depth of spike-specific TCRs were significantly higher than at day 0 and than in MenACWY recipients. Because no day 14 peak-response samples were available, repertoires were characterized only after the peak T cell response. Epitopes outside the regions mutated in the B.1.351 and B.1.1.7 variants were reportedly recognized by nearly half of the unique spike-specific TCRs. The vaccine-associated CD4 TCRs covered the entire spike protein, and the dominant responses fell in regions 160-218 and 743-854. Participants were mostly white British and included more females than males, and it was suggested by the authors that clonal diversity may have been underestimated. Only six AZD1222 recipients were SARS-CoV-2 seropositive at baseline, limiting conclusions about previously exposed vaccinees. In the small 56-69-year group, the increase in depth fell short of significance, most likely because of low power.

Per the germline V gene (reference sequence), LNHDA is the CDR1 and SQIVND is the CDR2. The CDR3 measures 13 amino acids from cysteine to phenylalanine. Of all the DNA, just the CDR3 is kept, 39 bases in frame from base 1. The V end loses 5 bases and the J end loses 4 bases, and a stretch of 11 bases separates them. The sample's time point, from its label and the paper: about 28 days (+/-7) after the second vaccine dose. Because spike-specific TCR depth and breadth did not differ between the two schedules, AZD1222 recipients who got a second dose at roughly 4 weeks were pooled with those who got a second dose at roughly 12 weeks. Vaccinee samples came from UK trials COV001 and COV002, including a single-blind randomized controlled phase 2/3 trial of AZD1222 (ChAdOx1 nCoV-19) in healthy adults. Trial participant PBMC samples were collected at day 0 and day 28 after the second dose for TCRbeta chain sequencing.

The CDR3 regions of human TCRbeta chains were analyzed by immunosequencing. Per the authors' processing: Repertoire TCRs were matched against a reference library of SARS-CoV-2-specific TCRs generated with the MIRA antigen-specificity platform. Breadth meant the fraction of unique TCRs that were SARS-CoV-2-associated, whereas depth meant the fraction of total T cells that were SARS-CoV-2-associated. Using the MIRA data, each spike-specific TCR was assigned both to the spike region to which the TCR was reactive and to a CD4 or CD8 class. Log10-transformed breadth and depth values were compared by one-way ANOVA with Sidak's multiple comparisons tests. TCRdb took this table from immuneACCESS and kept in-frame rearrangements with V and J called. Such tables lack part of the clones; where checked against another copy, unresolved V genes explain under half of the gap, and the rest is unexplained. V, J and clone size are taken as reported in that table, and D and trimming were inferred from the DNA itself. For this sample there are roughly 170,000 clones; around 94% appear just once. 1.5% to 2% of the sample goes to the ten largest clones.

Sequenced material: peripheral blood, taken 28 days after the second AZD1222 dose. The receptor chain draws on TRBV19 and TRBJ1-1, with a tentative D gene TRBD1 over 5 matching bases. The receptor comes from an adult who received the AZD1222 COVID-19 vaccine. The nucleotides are TGTGCCAGTAGTCGACGAGGGGTCACTGAAGCTTTCTTT. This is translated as CASSRRGVTEAFF.